Each of the 9 T cell receptor beta chains below was sequenced from the same sample in a study of control samples from healthy donors and cancer patients. Produced via immunoSEQ multiplex PCR; TCRdb's table is partial and in-frame only. The table has roughly 20,000 clones, roughly four fifths seen once. The source material was PBMCs. The origin of the receptors is an elderly man with head and neck cancer.

This clone was seen once. The V gene is TRBV24-1, the J gene TRBJ2-7, with a weak D call TRBD2 (6 bases). The CDR3 is 14 residues long. CDR1 is KGHDR and CDR2 is SFDVKD in the germline V gene. Trimming pared 2 bases from V and 2 bases from J, leaving 9 bases between. DNA for the CDR3: TGTGCCACCAGTGATTCGGCGGGAACCTACGAGCAGTACTTC. It encodes CATSDSAGTYEQYF.

The chain is built from TRBV3-1 (or the pseudogene TRBV3-2) and TRBJ2-1; 7 bases are a match to TRBD2. The CDR3 totals 12 residues. J was trimmed by 13 bases and V by 3 bases; bases with no gene match: 6. The germline V gene encodes CDR1 LGHDT and CDR2 YNNKEL (reference sequence). The CDR3: CASSHGGTTQFF. The CDR3 DNA follows: TGTGCCAGCAGCCACGGCGGGACTACACAGTTCTTC.

The gene calls are TRBV7-3 and TRBJ1-1; D ambiguous. V was trimmed by 1 base and J by 4 bases, leaving 13 bases between them. Germline V gives CDR1 SGHTA, CDR2 FQGTGA. This CDR3 region has 15 residues. The CDR3 reads CASSLNGQEGTEAFF. CDR3 nucleotide sequence: TGTGCCAGCAGCTTAAACGGCCAGGAGGGCACTGAAGCTTTCTTT.

This clone was counted only a few times. This chain uses TRBV25-1 with TRBJ1-1; D gene ambiguous. Germline values: CDR1 MGHDK, CDR2 SYGVNS. V lost 2 bases and J 8 bases, leaving 9 bases between the germline ends. The length of the CDR3 is 12 residues. DNA for the CDR3: TGTGCCAGCAGTGAAAGGGTAGGGGAAGCTTTCTTT. It encodes CASSERVGEAFF.

The V and J genes are TRBV13 and TRBJ2-3; D is uncertain. Trimming left V 5 bases short and J 0 bases short, with 3 bases between. The CDR3 spans 12 residues. Germline V gives CDR1 PRHDT, CDR2 FYEKMQ (reference sequence). In DNA, the CDR3 is TGTGCCAGCAGCGCAAGCACAGATACGCAGTATTTT. As protein: CASSASTDTQYF.

This sequence joins TRBV10-3 and TRBJ1-1; D gene ambiguous. Germline CDR1 reads ENHRY; CDR2 reads SYGVKD. The V end was cut by 3 bases, the J end by 5 bases, with 16 bases between. The CDR3 length is 15 residues. DNA for the CDR3: TGTGCCATCAGTGACGAGGCCTCACGGAGGACTGAAGCTTTCTTT. It is translated as CAISDEASRRTEAFF.

J is TRBJ1-2 and V is TRBV19, with unresolved D. Per the germline V gene, CDR1 is LNHDA and CDR2 is SQIVND (reference sequence). Trimming took off 4 bases at V and 3 bases at J, with 9 bases between the two ends. This CDR3 spans 13 amino acids. CDR3 region: CASSKDSYYGYTF. DNA for the CDR3: TGTGCCAGTAGTAAGGACTCATACTATGGCTACACCTTC.

The chain uses TRBV11-2 and TRBJ2-7; D possibly corresponds to TRBD1 (6 bases). V was shortened by 5 bases and J by 7 bases, with 21 bases between the two germline ends. Germline assignment: CDR1 SGHAT and CDR2 FQNNGV. CDR3 size: 15 residues. This CDR3 reads CASSNPETGLGEQYF. Written as DNA, the CDR3 is TGTGCCAGCAGCAATCCCGAAACAGGGTTGGGAGAGCAGTACTTC.

The chain is built from TRBV7-9 and TRBJ1-2, with D hard to call. CDR1 and CDR2 (germline): SEHNR, FQNEAQ (reference sequence). The CDR3 has 12 amino acids. V was cut by 3 bases and J by 8 bases, with 10 bases left in between. The DNA of the CDR3 is TGTGCCAGCAGCTTTGGCACCCAGGGCTACACCTTC. Its protein is CASSFGTQGYTF.